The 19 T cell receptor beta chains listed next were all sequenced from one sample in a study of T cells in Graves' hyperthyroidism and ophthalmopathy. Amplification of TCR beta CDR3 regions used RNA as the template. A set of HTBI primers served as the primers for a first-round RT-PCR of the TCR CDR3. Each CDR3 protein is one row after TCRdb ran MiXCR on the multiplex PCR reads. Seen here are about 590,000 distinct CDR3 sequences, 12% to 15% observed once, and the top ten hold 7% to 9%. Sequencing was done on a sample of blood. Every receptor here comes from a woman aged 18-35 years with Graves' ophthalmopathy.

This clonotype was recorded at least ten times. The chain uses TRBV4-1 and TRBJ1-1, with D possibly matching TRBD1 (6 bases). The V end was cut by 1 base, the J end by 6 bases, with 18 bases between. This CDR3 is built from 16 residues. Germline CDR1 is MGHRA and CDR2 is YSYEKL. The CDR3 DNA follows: TGCGCCAGCAGCCAAGGGGCCGGGGGGCGTACAGCTGAAGCTTTCTTT. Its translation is CASSQGAGGRTAEAFF.

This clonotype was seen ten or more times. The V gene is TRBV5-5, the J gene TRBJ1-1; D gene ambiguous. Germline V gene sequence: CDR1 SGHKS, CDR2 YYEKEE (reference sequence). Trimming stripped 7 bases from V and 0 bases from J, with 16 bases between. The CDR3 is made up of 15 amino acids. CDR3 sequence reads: CASHEQLQMNTEAFF. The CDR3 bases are TGTGCCAGCCACGAACAGCTCCAGATGAACACTGAAGCTTTCTTT.

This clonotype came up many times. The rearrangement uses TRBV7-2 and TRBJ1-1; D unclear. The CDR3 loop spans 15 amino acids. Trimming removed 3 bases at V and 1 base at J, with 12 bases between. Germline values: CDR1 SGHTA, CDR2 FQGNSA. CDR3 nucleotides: TGTGCCAGCAGCTTGCCCCGACTATGGAACACTGAAGCTTTCTTT. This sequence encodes CASSLPRLWNTEAFF.

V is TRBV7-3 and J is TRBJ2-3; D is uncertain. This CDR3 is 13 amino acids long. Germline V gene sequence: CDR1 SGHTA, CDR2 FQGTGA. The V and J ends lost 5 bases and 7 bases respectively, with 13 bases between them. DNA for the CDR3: TGTGCCAGCAGCGCCCCCCCATTACATACGCAGTATTTT. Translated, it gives CASSAPPLHTQYF. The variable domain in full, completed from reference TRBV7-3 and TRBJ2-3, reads GAGVSQTPSNKVTEKGKYVELRCDPISGHTALYWYRQSLGQGPEFLIYFQGTGAADDSGLPNDRFFAVRPEGSVSTLKIQRTERGDSAVYLCASSAPPLHTQYFGPGTRLTVL.

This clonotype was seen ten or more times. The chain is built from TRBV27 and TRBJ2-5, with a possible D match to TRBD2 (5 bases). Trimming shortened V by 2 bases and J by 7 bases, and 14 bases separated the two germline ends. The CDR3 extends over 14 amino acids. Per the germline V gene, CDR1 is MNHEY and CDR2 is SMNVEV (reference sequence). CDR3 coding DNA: TGTGCCAGCAGTTTAGCGAGGACTCAGCGGACCCAGTACTTC. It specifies CASSLARTQRTQYF.

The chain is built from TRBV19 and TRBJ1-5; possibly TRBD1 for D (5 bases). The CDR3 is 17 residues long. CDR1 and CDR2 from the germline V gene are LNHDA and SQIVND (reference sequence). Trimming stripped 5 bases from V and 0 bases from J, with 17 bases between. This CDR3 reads CASSRDAWRISNQPQHF. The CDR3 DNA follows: TGTGCCAGTAGTCGGGACGCTTGGAGAATTAGCAATCAGCCCCAGCATTTT.

This chain's CDR3 is CSVERTSGSTDTQYF. Here the CDR3 DNA reads TGCAGCGTTGAAAGGACTAGCGGTAGCACAGATACGCAGTATTTT. The rearrangement links TRBV29-1 to TRBJ2-3; 10 bases map to TRBD2. This CDR3 is 15 amino acids long. The trim removed 2 bases at V and 0 bases at J, leaving 2 bases unmatched. Germline loops: CDR1 SQVTM, CDR2 ANQGSEA.

The CDR3 DNA reads TGTGCCAGCAGATCAACCAGGGAGGCTTTCTTT. As protein: CASRSTREAFF. J is TRBJ1-1 and V is TRBV7-9; TRBD1 is a possible D gene (5 bases). This CDR3 region has 11 residues. The ends were cut back, 6 bases at V and 11 bases at J, with 13 bases in the middle. The germline CDR1 and CDR2 sequences are SEHNR and FQNEAQ (reference sequence).

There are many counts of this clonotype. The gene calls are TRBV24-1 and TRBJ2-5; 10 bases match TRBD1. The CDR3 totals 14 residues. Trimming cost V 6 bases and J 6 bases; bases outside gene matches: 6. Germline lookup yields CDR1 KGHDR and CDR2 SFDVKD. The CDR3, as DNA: TGTGCCACCAGTCCCGGGACAGGGGAGAAGACCCAGTACTTC. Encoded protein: CATSPGTGEKTQYF.

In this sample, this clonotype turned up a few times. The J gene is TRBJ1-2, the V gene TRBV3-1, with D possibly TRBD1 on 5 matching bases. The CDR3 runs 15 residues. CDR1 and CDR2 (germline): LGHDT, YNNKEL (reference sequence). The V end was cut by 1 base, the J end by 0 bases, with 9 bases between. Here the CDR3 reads CASSQVTGANYGYTF. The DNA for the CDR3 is TGTGCCAGCAGCCAAGTAACAGGAGCTAACTATGGCTACACCTTC.

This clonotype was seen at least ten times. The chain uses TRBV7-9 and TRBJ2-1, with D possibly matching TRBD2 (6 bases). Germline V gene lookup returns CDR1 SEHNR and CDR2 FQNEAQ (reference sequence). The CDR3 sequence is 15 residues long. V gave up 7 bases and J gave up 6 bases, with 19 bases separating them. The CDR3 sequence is CASTLSGLGLNEQFF. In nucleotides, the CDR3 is TGTGCCAGCACCCTTAGCGGTCTGGGGCTCAATGAGCAGTTCTTC.

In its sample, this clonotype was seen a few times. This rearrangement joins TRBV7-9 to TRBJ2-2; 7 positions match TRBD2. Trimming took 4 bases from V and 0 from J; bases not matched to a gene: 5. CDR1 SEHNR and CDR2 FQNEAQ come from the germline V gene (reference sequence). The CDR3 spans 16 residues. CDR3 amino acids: CASSSVAGTNTGELFF. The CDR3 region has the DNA TGTGCCAGCAGCTCAGTAGCGGGTACGAACACCGGGGAGCTGTTTTTT.

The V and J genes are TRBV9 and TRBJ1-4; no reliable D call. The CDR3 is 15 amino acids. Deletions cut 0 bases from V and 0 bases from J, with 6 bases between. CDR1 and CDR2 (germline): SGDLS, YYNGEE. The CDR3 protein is CASSVARTTNEKLFF. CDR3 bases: TGTGCCAGCAGCGTAGCGAGGACAACTAATGAAAAACTGTTTTTT.

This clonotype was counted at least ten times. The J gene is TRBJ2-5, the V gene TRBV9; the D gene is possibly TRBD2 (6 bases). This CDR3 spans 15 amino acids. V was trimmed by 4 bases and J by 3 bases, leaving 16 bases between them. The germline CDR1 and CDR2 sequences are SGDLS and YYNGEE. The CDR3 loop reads CASSLTGTRKETQYF. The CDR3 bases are TGTGCCAGCAGCCTAACCGGGACTCGGAAAGAGACCCAGTACTTC. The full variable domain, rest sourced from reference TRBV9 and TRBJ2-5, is DSGVTQTPKHLITATGQRVTLRCSPRSGDLSVYWYQQSLDQGLQFLIQYYNGEERAKGNILERFSAQQFPDLHSELNLSSLELGDSALYFCASSLTGTRKETQYFGPGTRLLVL.

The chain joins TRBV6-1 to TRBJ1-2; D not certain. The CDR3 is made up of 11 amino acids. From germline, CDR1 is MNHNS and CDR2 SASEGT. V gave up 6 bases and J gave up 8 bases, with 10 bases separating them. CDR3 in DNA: TGTGCCAGCAGGCTCCGGGAGGGCTACACCTTC. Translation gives CASRLREGYTF.

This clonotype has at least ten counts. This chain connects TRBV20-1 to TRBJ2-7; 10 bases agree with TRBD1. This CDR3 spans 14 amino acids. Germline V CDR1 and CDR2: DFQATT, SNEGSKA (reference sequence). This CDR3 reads CGGLGTGASYEQYF. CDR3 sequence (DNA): TGCGGGGGATTGGGGACAGGGGCTTCCTACGAGCAGTACTTC.

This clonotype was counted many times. CDR3 coding DNA: TGTGCCAGCACCTTAGGGAACGGACAGTCCATAACGCAGTATTTT. It encodes CASTLGNGQSITQYF. This rearrangement joins TRBV28 to TRBJ2-3; perhaps TRBD1 as D (6 bases). CDR1 is MDHEN, CDR2 SYDVKM, per germline. V lost 7 bases and J 9 bases, leaving 23 bases between the germline ends. The CDR3 totals 15 residues.

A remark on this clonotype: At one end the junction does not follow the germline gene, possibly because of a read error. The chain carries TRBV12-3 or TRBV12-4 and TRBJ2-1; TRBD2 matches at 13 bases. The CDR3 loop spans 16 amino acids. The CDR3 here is CASSLRLAGGGNEQLF. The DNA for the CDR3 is TGTGCCAGCAGTTTAAGACTAGCGGGAGGAGGCAATGAGCAGCTCTTC.

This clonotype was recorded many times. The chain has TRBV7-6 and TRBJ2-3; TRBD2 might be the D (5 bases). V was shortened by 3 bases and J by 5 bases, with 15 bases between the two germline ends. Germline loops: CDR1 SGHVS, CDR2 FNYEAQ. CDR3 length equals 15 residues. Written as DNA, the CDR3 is TGTGCCAGCAGCTTCGGTCGTAGCGTGGGAGATACGCAGTATTTT. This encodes CASSFGRSVGDTQYF. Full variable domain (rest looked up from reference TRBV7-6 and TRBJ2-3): GAGVSQSPRYKVTKRGQDVALRCDPISGHVSLYWYRQALGQGPEFLTYFNYEAQQDKSGLPNDRFSAERPEGSISTLTIQRTEQRDSAMYRCASSFGRSVGDTQYFGPGTRLTVL.